This entry describes one T cell receptor (beta chain). Its matching antigen is unknown. TCRdb reanalysed the 5' RACE reads using MiXCR and keeps one entry per CDR3 protein. This table has 460,000 or so distinct CDR3 sequences, 13% to 15% appearing once. This record comes from a study of identical twins. Overall study results and limits: An excess of low generation probability was shown by twin-shared out-of-frame alpha sequences.

Another study also made use of these data, one on yellow fever vaccine responses in identical twins.

The source of this sequence is a woman in her late teens or twenties in good health. The sequenced material came from CD4+ T cells sorted from blood.

The CDR3 DNA is TGTGCCAGCAGCGCGACAGGGGGCCGGAATGAAAAACTGTTTTTT. It yields the protein CASSATGGRNEKLFF. The rearrangement uses TRBV7-6 and TRBJ1-4; 10 bases fit TRBD1. The V and J ends lost 5 bases and 5 bases, in that order; junction bases with no gene match: 5. In germline, CDR1 is SGHVS, CDR2 FNYEAQ. The CDR3 sequence is 15 residues long. Drawing the rest from reference TRBV7-6 and TRBJ1-4, the complete variable domain is GAGVSQSPRYKVTKRGQDVALRCDPISGHVSLYWYRQALGQGPEFLTYFNYEAQQDKSGLPNDRFSAERPEGSISTLTIQRTEQRDSAMYRCASSATGGRNEKLFFGSGTQLSVL.